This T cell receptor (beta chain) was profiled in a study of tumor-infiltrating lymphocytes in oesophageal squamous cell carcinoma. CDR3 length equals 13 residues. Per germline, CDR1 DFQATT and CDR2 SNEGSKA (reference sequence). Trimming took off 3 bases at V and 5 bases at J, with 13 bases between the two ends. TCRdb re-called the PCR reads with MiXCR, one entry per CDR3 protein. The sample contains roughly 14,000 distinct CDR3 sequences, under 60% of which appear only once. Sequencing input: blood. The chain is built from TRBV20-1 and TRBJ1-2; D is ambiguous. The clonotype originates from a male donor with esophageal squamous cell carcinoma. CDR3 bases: TGCAGTGCTAGTTGGCCTCAATCGTATGGCTACACCTTC. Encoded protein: CSASWPQSYGYTF.